These T cell receptor beta chains were read from a single sample in a study of blood T cells in healthy people across ages. MiXCR was run by TCRdb on the 5' RACE reads, yielding one entry per CDR3 protein. The data contain hundreds of thousands of distinct CDR3 sequences, roughly 44% of them singletons. The sequenced material came from blood. The receptors were sampled from a man in his 60s in good health. CDR3s include the opening cysteine and the closing phenylalanine or tryptophan. Each record gives: D gene, clone size, J gene, V gene, CDR3 DNA, CDR3 protein. A D gene is named only where the DNA matches it firmly. Expanded clones get a size class; other rows say once, few or many, or leave the size out.

d_call: NA
clone_size: few
j_call: TRBJ2-7
v_call: TRBV3-1
cdr3_nt: TGTGCCAGCAGCCAAGCCGGGGCACTGGACGAGCAGTACTTC
cdr3_aa: CASSQAGALDEQYF

d_call: NA
clone_size: NA
j_call: TRBJ2-3
v_call: TRBV4-3
cdr3_nt: TGCGCCAGCAGCCAAGTTCACAGGGCCCCAACAGATACGCAGTATTTT
cdr3_aa: CASSQVHRAPTDTQYF

d_call: NA
clone_size: NA
j_call: TRBJ2-7
v_call: TRBV5-1
cdr3_nt: TGCGCCAGCAGCTTGGACCCGACGGGGCGCGAGCAGTACTTC
cdr3_aa: CASSLDPTGREQYF

d_call: NA
clone_size: NA
j_call: TRBJ1-5
v_call: TRBV12-3/TRBV12-4
cdr3_nt: TGTGCCAGCACCAGGGAACCGAGAAATCAGCCCCAGCATTTT
cdr3_aa: CASTREPRNQPQHF

d_call: NA
clone_size: NA
j_call: TRBJ1-5
v_call: TRBV7-2
cdr3_nt: TGTGCCAGCAGCGCCGGGGCTGTGAGCAATCAGCCCCAGCATTTT
cdr3_aa: CASSAGAVSNQPQHF

d_call: NA
clone_size: NA
j_call: TRBJ2-3
v_call: TRBV9
cdr3_nt: TGTGCCAGCAGCGTAGCTCCGGACCCTAGCACAGATACGCAGTATTTT
cdr3_aa: CASSVAPDPSTDTQYF

d_call: NA
clone_size: many
j_call: TRBJ2-7
v_call: TRBV12-3/TRBV12-4
cdr3_nt: TGTGCCAGCAGTTGGGACTACGAGCAGTACTTC
cdr3_aa: CASSWDYEQYF

d_call: TRBD1
clone_size: NA
j_call: TRBJ1-1
v_call: TRBV7-2
cdr3_nt: TGTGCCAGCAGCTCATGGTTGACAGGGGAGGACGCAAACACTGAAGCTTTCTTT
cdr3_aa: CASSSWLTGEDANTEAFF

d_call: NA
clone_size: NA
j_call: TRBJ2-5
v_call: TRBV20-1
cdr3_nt: TGCAGTGCTAGCCGAGAAGTAAGCAATGAGCAGTACTTC
cdr3_aa: CSASREVSNEQYF

d_call: TRBD1
clone_size: once
j_call: TRBJ1-3
v_call: TRBV20-1
cdr3_nt: TGCAGTGCGGGGACAGGGTCTGGAAACACCATATATTTT
cdr3_aa: CSAGTGSGNTIYF

d_call: NA
clone_size: NA
j_call: TRBJ1-2
v_call: TRBV30
cdr3_nt: TGTGCCTCTGTGCCCCCGGGAGCTAACTATGGCTACACCTTC
cdr3_aa: CASVPPGANYGYTF

d_call: NA
clone_size: NA
j_call: TRBJ2-7
v_call: TRBV18
cdr3_nt: TGTGCCAGCTCACCGAGCGTTGGGGACGAGCAGTACTTC
cdr3_aa: CASSPSVGDEQYF

d_call: TRBD2
clone_size: NA
j_call: TRBJ2-1
v_call: TRBV11-2
cdr3_nt: TGTGCCAGCAGCCCCCTTACTAGCGGAAAAAATGAGCAGTTCTTC
cdr3_aa: CASSPLTSGKNEQFF

d_call: NA
clone_size: NA
j_call: TRBJ2-3
v_call: TRBV7-2
cdr3_nt: TGTGCCAGCAGCCCTTGGAACGAAGATACGCAGTATTTT
cdr3_aa: CASSPWNEDTQYF

d_call: NA
clone_size: once
j_call: TRBJ2-4
v_call: TRBV12-3/TRBV12-4
cdr3_nt: TGTGCCAGCAGTATTGGGGACAGCCCACAGCGGGACATTCAGTACTTC
cdr3_aa: CASSIGDSPQRDIQYF

d_call: NA
clone_size: few
j_call: TRBJ2-4
v_call: TRBV5-6
cdr3_nt: TGTGCCAGCAGCTTTTGGGACGCCGGCGGGAACATTCAGTACTTC
cdr3_aa: CASSFWDAGGNIQYF

d_call: NA
clone_size: NA
j_call: TRBJ2-1
v_call: TRBV9
cdr3_nt: TGTGCCAGCAGCCCCATAGGGGGTGGTGAGCAGTTCTTC
cdr3_aa: CASSPIGGGEQFF

d_call: NA
clone_size: NA
j_call: TRBJ1-5
v_call: TRBV4-1
cdr3_nt: TGCGCCAGCAGCCAGGTAATCGTGAATCAGCCCCAGCATTTT
cdr3_aa: CASSQVIVNQPQHF

d_call: NA
clone_size: NA
j_call: TRBJ2-5
v_call: TRBV20-1
cdr3_nt: TGCAGTGCTCCGGTCCGACAGAAAGAGACCCAGTACTTC
cdr3_aa: CSAPVRQKETQYF

d_call: TRBD1
clone_size: NA
j_call: TRBJ2-5
v_call: TRBV12-3/TRBV12-4
cdr3_nt: TGTGCCAGCAGCCACCTCAGGGGGCCAGAGACCCAGTACTTC
cdr3_aa: CASSHLRGPETQYF

d_call: TRBD1
clone_size: NA
j_call: TRBJ2-6
v_call: TRBV7-2
cdr3_nt: TGTGCCAGCAGCCGCGACAGGGGCGGAGTATCTGGGGCCAACGTCCTGACTTTC
cdr3_aa: CASSRDRGGVSGANVLTF

d_call: NA
clone_size: few
j_call: TRBJ2-7
v_call: TRBV20-1
cdr3_nt: TGCAGTGCTAGAGATGGCGGGGTAGGGCACGAGCAGTACTTC
cdr3_aa: CSARDGGVGHEQYF

d_call: NA
clone_size: NA
j_call: TRBJ2-7
v_call: TRBV18
cdr3_nt: TGTGCCAGCTCAACGGGCCTTACCGACGAGCAGTACTTC
cdr3_aa: CASSTGLTDEQYF

d_call: NA
clone_size: NA
j_call: TRBJ2-7
v_call: TRBV12-3/TRBV12-4
cdr3_nt: TGTGCCAGCACTTCAAAACGGCTTATACACTACGAGCAGTACTTC
cdr3_aa: CASTSKRLIHYEQYF

d_call: NA
clone_size: NA
j_call: TRBJ1-1
v_call: TRBV4-3
cdr3_nt: TGCGCCAGCAGCCAAGTGGTGACAGGCAAAGCTTTCTTT
cdr3_aa: CASSQVVTGKAFF

d_call: TRBD1
clone_size: NA
j_call: TRBJ2-2
v_call: TRBV7-2
cdr3_nt: TGTGCCAGCAGCTGGACAGGGGGCATCGCCGGGGAGCTGTTTTTT
cdr3_aa: CASSWTGGIAGELFF

d_call: TRBD2
clone_size: few
j_call: TRBJ2-3
v_call: TRBV15
cdr3_nt: TGTGCCACCAGCAGAGATCGCCCAGCGGGGGGGCTCGGGAGCACAGATACGCAGTATTTT
cdr3_aa: CATSRDRPAGGLGSTDTQYF

d_call: TRBD1
clone_size: NA
j_call: TRBJ1-4
v_call: TRBV6-6
cdr3_nt: TGTGCCAGCAGTTGGACAGGGGCGCCTGCGGAAAAACTGTTTTTT
cdr3_aa: CASSWTGAPAEKLFF

d_call: TRBD2
clone_size: NA
j_call: TRBJ2-1
v_call: TRBV20-1
cdr3_nt: TGCAGTGCGAAGACTAGCGGGGAACAGGTTGAGCAGTTCTTC
cdr3_aa: CSAKTSGEQVEQFF

d_call: TRBD2
clone_size: NA
j_call: TRBJ2-7
v_call: TRBV7-6
cdr3_nt: TGTGCCAGCAGCTCCAGCGGGGGGAAAACCTACGAGCGGTACTTC
cdr3_aa: CASSSSGGKTYERYF

d_call: NA
clone_size: once
j_call: TRBJ2-3
v_call: TRBV7-8
cdr3_nt: TGTGCCAGCAGCTTAAGGAACCCCACAGATACGCAGTATTTT
cdr3_aa: CASSLRNPTDTQYF

d_call: NA
clone_size: NA
j_call: TRBJ1-2
v_call: TRBV12-3/TRBV12-4
cdr3_nt: TGTGCCAGCAGCCTAGACAGCGTCTGGGGCTACACCTTC
cdr3_aa: CASSLDSVWGYTF

d_call: NA
clone_size: NA
j_call: TRBJ2-5
v_call: TRBV18
cdr3_nt: TGTGCCAGCTCACCTCTTGGACAGCGATACATTCAAGAGACCCAGTACTTC
cdr3_aa: CASSPLGQRYIQETQYF

d_call: NA
clone_size: NA
j_call: TRBJ2-3
v_call: TRBV3-1
cdr3_nt: TGTGCCAGCAGCCCATTCGGGGCCACAGATACGCAGTATTTT
cdr3_aa: CASSPFGATDTQYF

d_call: TRBD1
clone_size: many
j_call: TRBJ2-7
v_call: TRBV12-3/TRBV12-4
cdr3_nt: TGTGCCAGCTCACTGGGACAGGGGGGTAACGAGCAGTACTTC
cdr3_aa: CASSLGQGGNEQYF

d_call: NA
clone_size: medium-sized
j_call: TRBJ2-5
v_call: TRBV2
cdr3_nt: TGTGCCAGCAGAGGGTCCGGGGCGGGCCTACAAGAGACCCAGTACTTC
cdr3_aa: CASRGSGAGLQETQYF

d_call: NA
clone_size: few
j_call: TRBJ2-1
v_call: TRBV27
cdr3_nt: TGTGCCAGCAGATATGGTGGGGGGCGAAACAATGAGCAGTTCTTC
cdr3_aa: CASRYGGGRNNEQFF

d_call: TRBD2
clone_size: NA
j_call: TRBJ2-1
v_call: TRBV20-1
cdr3_nt: TGCAGTGCCTCTTCGGTGAGGCGGGGGAAATCCTACAATGAGCAGTTCTTC
cdr3_aa: CSASSVRRGKSYNEQFF

d_call: TRBD2
clone_size: few
j_call: TRBJ2-1
v_call: TRBV2
cdr3_nt: TGTGCCAGCAGTGCCAGCGGGGCCGCCTACAATGAGCAGTTCTTC
cdr3_aa: CASSASGAAYNEQFF

d_call: NA
clone_size: few
j_call: TRBJ2-7
v_call: TRBV29-1
cdr3_nt: TGCAGCGTGAGCTCGGGACACGACGAGCAGTACTTC
cdr3_aa: CSVSSGHDEQYF

d_call: NA
clone_size: NA
j_call: TRBJ2-7
v_call: TRBV4-1
cdr3_nt: TGCGCCAGCAGCCAAATAGGCCTCGGGGGGCAGTACTTC
cdr3_aa: CASSQIGLGGQYF

d_call: TRBD1
clone_size: NA
j_call: TRBJ2-5
v_call: TRBV6-5
cdr3_nt: TGTGCCAGCAGTTACTCGTCCCAGGGGGTGGGAGAGACCCAGTACTTC
cdr3_aa: CASSYSSQGVGETQYF

d_call: NA
clone_size: NA
j_call: TRBJ2-7
v_call: TRBV5-6
cdr3_nt: TGTGCCAGCAGCTTGTCCGGGAACCACTACGAGCAGTACTTC
cdr3_aa: CASSLSGNHYEQYF

d_call: NA
clone_size: few
j_call: TRBJ2-7
v_call: TRBV15
cdr3_nt: TGTGCCACCAGCAGAGATCGGGACACCCGACCCTACGAGCAGTACTTC
cdr3_aa: CATSRDRDTRPYEQYF

d_call: NA
clone_size: few
j_call: TRBJ2-7
v_call: TRBV20-1
cdr3_nt: TGCAGTGCTAGTTCGGGACCGAACTACGAGCAGTACTTC
cdr3_aa: CSASSGPNYEQYF

d_call: NA
clone_size: NA
j_call: TRBJ2-1
v_call: TRBV3-1
cdr3_nt: TGTGCCAGCAGCCAAGAGAGGCTAGTGGGGGGGCACAATGAGCAGTTCTTC
cdr3_aa: CASSQERLVGGHNEQFF

d_call: NA
clone_size: few
j_call: TRBJ1-2
v_call: TRBV4-3
cdr3_nt: TGCGCCAGCAGCCAAGATTCAGGGCTTGGCTACACCTTC
cdr3_aa: CASSQDSGLGYTF

d_call: NA
clone_size: many
j_call: TRBJ2-1
v_call: TRBV12-3/TRBV12-4
cdr3_nt: TGTGCCAGCAGTTACGGGGGCAATGAGCAGTTCTTC
cdr3_aa: CASSYGGNEQFF

d_call: NA
clone_size: NA
j_call: TRBJ2-5
v_call: TRBV12-3/TRBV12-4
cdr3_nt: TGTGCCAGCAGCCCCCCCAATCCTGGCGGGCAGTACTTC
cdr3_aa: CASSPPNPGGQYF

d_call: NA
clone_size: once
j_call: TRBJ1-2
v_call: TRBV7-2
cdr3_nt: TGTGCCAGCAGCTTAGAAGGGGGTATTGGCAGCTACACCTTC
cdr3_aa: CASSLEGGIGSYTF

d_call: NA
clone_size: NA
j_call: TRBJ2-7
v_call: TRBV6-2/TRBV6-3
cdr3_nt: TGTGCCAGCAGTCTACGGGCAAGCTCCTACGAGCAGTACTTC
cdr3_aa: CASSLRASSYEQYF

d_call: TRBD2
clone_size: few
j_call: TRBJ2-1
v_call: TRBV20-1
cdr3_nt: TGCAGTGCTCTGGGACTAGCCAGGTCATTAGGTGAGCAGTTCTTC
cdr3_aa: CSALGLARSLGEQFF

d_call: NA
clone_size: NA
j_call: TRBJ1-1
v_call: TRBV7-9
cdr3_nt: TGTGCCAGCAGCCTTGTTACCGGAGGGGCTGAAGCTTTCTTT
cdr3_aa: CASSLVTGGAEAFF

d_call: NA
clone_size: few
j_call: TRBJ2-1
v_call: TRBV5-1
cdr3_nt: TGCGCCAGCAGCCGCCGGGGCGGGGAGGTCAATGAGCAGTTCTTC
cdr3_aa: CASSRRGGEVNEQFF

d_call: NA
clone_size: once
j_call: TRBJ2-3
v_call: TRBV12-3/TRBV12-4
cdr3_nt: TGTGCCAGCAGTTTTTACAGGAGTGGCACAGATACGCAGTATTTT
cdr3_aa: CASSFYRSGTDTQYF

d_call: NA
clone_size: few
j_call: TRBJ2-6
v_call: TRBV6-2/TRBV6-3
cdr3_nt: TGTGCCAGCGGCAACCGTCCGGGGGGGGCCAACGTCCTGACTTTC
cdr3_aa: CASGNRPGGANVLTF

d_call: NA
clone_size: NA
j_call: TRBJ1-2
v_call: TRBV6-5
cdr3_nt: TGTGCCAGCAGTTACGGGCAGGGTTGGGACTATGGCTACACCTTC
cdr3_aa: CASSYGQGWDYGYTF

d_call: NA
clone_size: few
j_call: TRBJ2-7
v_call: TRBV7-8
cdr3_nt: TGTGCCAGCAGCTTGGTGGGACTGGGCGAGCAGTACTTC
cdr3_aa: CASSLVGLGEQYF

d_call: NA
clone_size: few
j_call: TRBJ2-4
v_call: TRBV7-2
cdr3_nt: TGTGCCAGCAGCTTAGTATTGGGGCAGGGGAAAAACATTCAGTACTTC
cdr3_aa: CASSLVLGQGKNIQYF